Listed below are T cell receptor beta chains from one sample, sequenced in a study of persistence of HIV-infected CD4 T cells. The repertoire was sequenced with immunoSEQ multiplex PCR; TCRdb's copy has only in-frame clones and lacks some. The data contain approximately 8,000 clones, roughly three fifths of them singletons. No cognate antigen is known for these TCRs. The specimen was CD4+ T cells sorted from PBMCs after roughly 18-hour stimulation, collected from a patient who received antiretroviral therapy. These receptors were collected from an adult man with HIV who was CMV-seropositive. Each CDR3 is given with its conserved first and last residue. D genes are given only for firm matches. Clone size is stated in some rows and not others, as once, few, many or a class when expanded.

j_call: TRBJ2-7; v_call: TRBV6-5; d_call: .; clone_size: .; cdr3_nt: TGTGCCAGCACCAACGGGGCCCAGGGTGGCTACGAGCAGTACTTC; cdr3_aa: CASTNGAQGGYEQYF
j_call: TRBJ1-3; v_call: TRBV19; d_call: .; clone_size: .; cdr3_nt: TGTGCCACCCGACCCATGTTTTCCTCTGGAAACACCATATATTTT; cdr3_aa: CATRPMFSSGNTIYF
j_call: TRBJ2-7; v_call: TRBV2; d_call: .; clone_size: .; cdr3_nt: TGTGCCAGCAGTGAATTGGGGGGATCCTACGAGCAGTACTTC; cdr3_aa: CASSELGGSYEQYF
j_call: TRBJ1-1; v_call: TRBV14; d_call: TRBD1; clone_size: .; cdr3_nt: TGTGCCAGCAGCCAAAGACAGGGCAACACTGAAGCTTTCTTT; cdr3_aa: CASSQRQGNTEAFF
j_call: TRBJ2-1; v_call: TRBV3-1/TRBV3-2; d_call: .; clone_size: medium-sized; cdr3_nt: TGTGCCAGCAGCCAACCTCGGGGGCGTGATTGGAATGAGCAGTTCTTC; cdr3_aa: CASSQPRGRDWNEQFF
j_call: TRBJ2-5; v_call: TRBV5-1; d_call: .; clone_size: .; cdr3_nt: TGCGCCAGCAGCTCCCCCGGAGAGACCCAGTACTTC; cdr3_aa: CASSSPGETQYF
j_call: TRBJ1-1; v_call: TRBV27; d_call: .; clone_size: .; cdr3_nt: TGTGCCAGCACTGGAAACACTGAAGCTTTCTTT; cdr3_aa: CASTGNTEAFF
j_call: TRBJ2-1; v_call: TRBV7-9; d_call: TRBD1; clone_size: once; cdr3_nt: TGTGCCAGCAGCTTAGTATATGGGACAGGGAGCAATGAGCAGTTCTTC; cdr3_aa: CASSLVYGTGSNEQFF
j_call: TRBJ1-6; v_call: TRBV7-8; d_call: .; clone_size: medium-sized; cdr3_nt: TGTGCCAGCAGCTTAGGGCAGGGGACTAAGAATTCACCCCTCCACTTT; cdr3_aa: CASSLGQGTKNSPLHF
j_call: TRBJ1-2; v_call: TRBV24-1; d_call: .; clone_size: .; cdr3_nt: TGTGCCGCCCCCCGAGGAGGCGGCTACACCTTC; cdr3_aa: CAAPRGGGYTF
j_call: TRBJ2-2; v_call: TRBV10-3; d_call: TRBD1; clone_size: .; cdr3_nt: TGTGCCACCGGGGGAGCAGGGGGCGATCGGCCCGGGGAGCTGTTTTTT; cdr3_aa: CATGGAGGDRPGELFF
j_call: TRBJ2-3; v_call: TRBV11-1; d_call: TRBD1; clone_size: .; cdr3_nt: TGTGCCAGCAGCTATGGGACAGCTAGCACAGATACGCAGTATTTT; cdr3_aa: CASSYGTASTDTQYF
j_call: TRBJ1-6; v_call: TRBV7-2; d_call: TRBD1; clone_size: few; cdr3_nt: TGTGCCAGCAGGAGCGGGACAGCAAATTCACCCCTCCACTTT; cdr3_aa: CASRSGTANSPLHF
j_call: TRBJ1-2; v_call: TRBV30; d_call: TRBD1; clone_size: few; cdr3_nt: TGTGCCTGGACGGGACAGGGGGTTGGGTATGGCTACACCTTC; cdr3_aa: CAWTGQGVGYGYTF
j_call: TRBJ1-5; v_call: TRBV18; d_call: .; clone_size: medium-sized; cdr3_nt: TGTGCCAGCTCAGAAGGGTCACAGCCCCAGCATTTT; cdr3_aa: CASSEGSQPQHF
j_call: TRBJ2-5; v_call: TRBV9; d_call: .; clone_size: .; cdr3_nt: TGTGCCAGCAGCTTAACCCGGGAGGAGACCCAGTACTTC; cdr3_aa: CASSLTREETQYF
j_call: TRBJ2-3; v_call: TRBV3-1/TRBV3-2; d_call: .; clone_size: .; cdr3_nt: TGTGCCAGCAGCCAAGCTTATGACTCAGATACGCAGTATTTT; cdr3_aa: CASSQAYDSDTQYF
j_call: TRBJ1-2; v_call: TRBV7-2; d_call: .; clone_size: .; cdr3_nt: TGTGCCAGCAGCCTAGGGGGAACAGGATCGATTGGGAATGGCTACACCTTC; cdr3_aa: CASSLGGTGSIGNGYTF
j_call: TRBJ1-1; v_call: TRBV5-3; d_call: .; clone_size: once; cdr3_nt: TGTGCCAGAAGCTACAGGGAGAAGGACACTGAAGCTTTCTTT; cdr3_aa: CARSYREKDTEAFF
j_call: TRBJ1-1; v_call: TRBV19; d_call: .; clone_size: once; cdr3_nt: TGTGCCAGTAGTATAGATGCGGCCGGGAGGAACACTGAAGCTTTCTTT; cdr3_aa: CASSIDAAGRNTEAFF
j_call: TRBJ2-3; v_call: TRBV4-2; d_call: .; clone_size: .; cdr3_nt: TGTGCCAGCGCCTCACTGGGAGGGGGGATTGGCACAGATACGCAGTATTTT; cdr3_aa: CASASLGGGIGTDTQYF
j_call: TRBJ1-5; v_call: TRBV10-2; d_call: .; clone_size: .; cdr3_nt: TGCGCCAGCGGTACCGGTAACAATCAGCCCCAGCATTTT; cdr3_aa: CASGTGNNQPQHF
j_call: TRBJ1-5; v_call: TRBV19; d_call: .; clone_size: .; cdr3_nt: TGTGCCAGTAGTATGTTAGGGAACACAGGCCTTAATCAGCCCCAGCATTTT; cdr3_aa: CASSMLGNTGLNQPQHF
j_call: TRBJ1-2; v_call: TRBV29-1; d_call: .; clone_size: .; cdr3_nt: TGCAGCGTTGAAGGGTTGAGAAGTAACTATGGCTACACCTTC; cdr3_aa: CSVEGLRSNYGYTF
j_call: TRBJ2-7; v_call: TRBV7-9; d_call: .; clone_size: .; cdr3_nt: TGTGCCAGCAGCTTAGGGACGTTTACCTACGAGCAGTACTTC; cdr3_aa: CASSLGTFTYEQYF
j_call: TRBJ2-5; v_call: TRBV4-1; d_call: .; clone_size: .; cdr3_nt: TGCGCCAGCAGCCAAGATCGGGTAGGGACAGCGGGGAGGCGGGAGACCCAGTACTTC; cdr3_aa: CASSQDRVGTAGRRETQYF
j_call: TRBJ2-2; v_call: TRBV3-1/TRBV3-2; d_call: .; clone_size: once; cdr3_nt: TGTGCCAGCAGCCAAGTAACGGGTAGCAGTTACACCGGGGAGCTGTTTTTT; cdr3_aa: CASSQVTGSSYTGELFF
j_call: TRBJ1-4; v_call: TRBV19; d_call: .; clone_size: medium-sized; cdr3_nt: TGTGCCAGTAGTATAGATCTCCCGACAGGTCAACATGAAAAACTGTTTTTT; cdr3_aa: CASSIDLPTGQHEKLFF
j_call: TRBJ1-6; v_call: TRBV30; d_call: TRBD1; clone_size: once; cdr3_nt: TGTGCCTGGAGTGAAGGGGGCCGGTCACCCCTCCACTTT; cdr3_aa: CAWSEGGRSPLHF
j_call: TRBJ2-1; v_call: TRBV11-3; d_call: .; clone_size: medium-sized; cdr3_nt: TGTGCCAGCAGCTTATCATTCGGGGCCAACTCCTACAATGAGCAGTTCTTC; cdr3_aa: CASSLSFGANSYNEQFF
j_call: TRBJ2-5; v_call: TRBV3-1/TRBV3-2; d_call: TRBD1; clone_size: .; cdr3_nt: TGTGCCAGCAGCCAAAGGACAGGGTTCGGACAGGAGACCCAGTACTTC; cdr3_aa: CASSQRTGFGQETQYF
j_call: TRBJ2-7; v_call: TRBV30; d_call: TRBD2; clone_size: few; cdr3_nt: TGTGCCTGGAGCCGGGGGCCTAGCGGGGGGAGCTCCTACGAGCAGTACTTC; cdr3_aa: CAWSRGPSGGSSYEQYF
j_call: TRBJ2-5; v_call: TRBV4-2; d_call: TRBD2; clone_size: .; cdr3_nt: TGTGCCAGCAGCCTCAAAGCGGGGAAAGAGACCCAGTACTTC; cdr3_aa: CASSLKAGKETQYF
j_call: TRBJ1-4; v_call: TRBV29-1; d_call: TRBD1; clone_size: large; cdr3_nt: TGCAGCGTTGCACAGGGGTATAATGAAAAACTGTTTTTT; cdr3_aa: CSVAQGYNEKLFF
j_call: TRBJ1-1; v_call: TRBV19; d_call: TRBD1; clone_size: .; cdr3_nt: TGTGCCAGTAGTAGCGTAGGGGGCAGTGTAACTTTCTTT; cdr3_aa: CASSSVGGSVTFF
j_call: TRBJ1-1; v_call: TRBV6-5; d_call: TRBD1; clone_size: .; cdr3_nt: TGTGCCAGCAGTTACGCTGACAGGGTCGGCACTGAAGCTTTCTTT; cdr3_aa: CASSYADRVGTEAFF
j_call: TRBJ1-5; v_call: TRBV7-9; d_call: TRBD1; clone_size: .; cdr3_nt: TGTGCCGGACAGGGGGACAATAGCAATCAGCCCCAGCATTTT; cdr3_aa: CAGQGDNSNQPQHF
j_call: TRBJ2-7; v_call: TRBV7-8; d_call: .; clone_size: .; cdr3_nt: TGTGCCAGCAGCTTATGGGACGAGCAGTACTTC; cdr3_aa: CASSLWDEQYF
j_call: TRBJ1-5; v_call: TRBV2; d_call: .; clone_size: .; cdr3_nt: TGTGCCAGCAGACCCTGGTCAGGGCTCTATCAGCCCCAGCATTTT; cdr3_aa: CASRPWSGLYQPQHF
j_call: TRBJ2-5; v_call: TRBV7-6; d_call: .; clone_size: medium-sized; cdr3_nt: TGTGCCAGCAGCTTAGGTCTCAACACAGAGACCCAGTACTTC; cdr3_aa: CASSLGLNTETQYF
j_call: TRBJ1-1; v_call: TRBV30; d_call: .; clone_size: few; cdr3_nt: TGTGCCTGGAGTGTACCTCTTCGGGCATGGAACACTGAAGCTTTCTTT; cdr3_aa: CAWSVPLRAWNTEAFF
j_call: TRBJ2-6; v_call: TRBV20-1; d_call: .; clone_size: few; cdr3_nt: TGCAGTGCTAGTAGTGGCAGGAGGGCTGGGGCCAACGTCCTGACTTTC; cdr3_aa: CSASSGRRAGANVLTF
j_call: TRBJ1-2; v_call: TRBV5-1; d_call: .; clone_size: .; cdr3_nt: TGCGCCAGCACCGTTGGGGGGTACTATGGCTACACCTTC; cdr3_aa: CASTVGGYYGYTF
j_call: TRBJ1-2; v_call: TRBV19; d_call: .; clone_size: large; cdr3_nt: TGTGCCAGTAGTATAGATAACGGCAGGGGCAATGGCTACACCTTC; cdr3_aa: CASSIDNGRGNGYTF
j_call: TRBJ1-3; v_call: TRBV6-5; d_call: .; clone_size: once; cdr3_nt: TGTGCCACCTTCGGAGGCTCTGGAAACACCATATATTTT; cdr3_aa: CATFGGSGNTIYF
j_call: TRBJ1-5; v_call: TRBV6-1; d_call: .; clone_size: .; cdr3_nt: TGTGCCAGCAGTGAACGTTCAAGGGGGTCGTATAGCAATCAGCCCCAGCATTTT; cdr3_aa: CASSERSRGSYSNQPQHF
j_call: TRBJ1-1; v_call: TRBV7-2; d_call: .; clone_size: .; cdr3_nt: TGTGCCAGCAGCTTAGCGGGGGGGCGCATGTCAGGTGACACTGAAGCTTTCTTT; cdr3_aa: CASSLAGGRMSGDTEAFF
j_call: TRBJ1-1; v_call: TRBV30; d_call: .; clone_size: .; cdr3_nt: TGTGCCTCTGAGGGGGGGAGCACTGAAGCTTTCTTT; cdr3_aa: CASEGGSTEAFF
j_call: TRBJ2-1; v_call: TRBV5-1; d_call: TRBD2; clone_size: medium-sized; cdr3_nt: TGCGCCAGCAGCTCCCTAGCGGGAGGGCAGAATGAGCAGTTCTTC; cdr3_aa: CASSSLAGGQNEQFF
j_call: TRBJ1-5; v_call: TRBV6-1; d_call: .; clone_size: .; cdr3_nt: TGTGCCAGCAGTGAAGGAGGCTGGGCCCGGGGCAATCAGCCCCAGCATTTT; cdr3_aa: CASSEGGWARGNQPQHF
j_call: TRBJ1-1; v_call: TRBV27; d_call: .; clone_size: .; cdr3_nt: TGTGCCAGCAGTCCCAGCCGGTTTATGAACACTGAAGCTTTCTTT; cdr3_aa: CASSPSRFMNTEAFF
j_call: TRBJ2-2; v_call: TRBV7-3; d_call: .; clone_size: .; cdr3_nt: TGTGCCAGCAGCCCCCCTGGCACCGGGGAGCTGTTTTTT; cdr3_aa: CASSPPGTGELFF
j_call: TRBJ2-7; v_call: TRBV9; d_call: .; clone_size: once; cdr3_nt: TGTGCCAGCAGCGTAGATATGGGCGAGCAGTACTTC; cdr3_aa: CASSVDMGEQYF
j_call: TRBJ1-4; v_call: TRBV7-6; d_call: .; clone_size: few; cdr3_nt: TGTGCCAGCAGCTTAGAGGGCCAGCGTCATGAAAAACTGTTTTTT; cdr3_aa: CASSLEGQRHEKLFF
j_call: TRBJ2-7; v_call: TRBV29-1; d_call: TRBD1; clone_size: .; cdr3_nt: TGCAGCGTCCAAAACGACAGGGTCCACGAGCAGTACTTC; cdr3_aa: CSVQNDRVHEQYF
j_call: TRBJ1-3; v_call: TRBV9; d_call: TRBD1; clone_size: .; cdr3_nt: TGTGCCAGCAGCGTAGGAGGACAGGGAGGAAACACCATATATTTT; cdr3_aa: CASSVGGQGGNTIYF
j_call: TRBJ1-2; v_call: TRBV19; d_call: TRBD1; clone_size: .; cdr3_nt: TGTGCCAGTAAAGGGACAGGGGAGGAAGGTGGCTACACCTTC; cdr3_aa: CASKGTGEEGGYTF
j_call: TRBJ2-1; v_call: TRBV12-1; d_call: .; clone_size: .; cdr3_nt: TGTGCCAGCAGCTTCCTCTGGCGGCCGCACAATGAGCAGTTCTTC; cdr3_aa: CASSFLWRPHNEQFF
j_call: TRBJ2-2; v_call: TRBV29-1; d_call: TRBD2; clone_size: .; cdr3_nt: TGCAGCGGGACTAGCGGGGGGACGAACACCGGGGAGCTGTTTTTT; cdr3_aa: CSGTSGGTNTGELFF
j_call: TRBJ1-1; v_call: TRBV5-1; d_call: TRBD1; clone_size: medium-sized; cdr3_nt: TGCGCCAGCAGCTCCGACCCCGGGACAGGGGCGCCGGCTTTCTTT; cdr3_aa: CASSSDPGTGAPAFF